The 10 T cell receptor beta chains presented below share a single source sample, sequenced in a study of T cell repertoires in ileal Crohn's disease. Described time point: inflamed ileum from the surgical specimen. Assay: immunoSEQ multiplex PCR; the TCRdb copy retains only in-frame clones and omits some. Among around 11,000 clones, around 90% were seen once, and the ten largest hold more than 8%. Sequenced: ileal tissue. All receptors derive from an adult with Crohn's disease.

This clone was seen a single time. Here the CDR3 reads CASSLEGAGGYNEQFF. The DNA for the CDR3 is TGTGCCAGCAGCTTAGAAGGAGCGGGAGGGTACAATGAGCAGTTCTTC. V usage is TRBV7-6 and J usage is TRBJ2-1, with 10 bases aligning to TRBD2. Germline V gene data show CDR1 as SGHVS and CDR2 as FNYEAQ. The CDR3 is 16 residues long. With 1 base clipped from V and 4 bases from J, the junction kept 4 bases outside the gene matches.

CDR3 sequence (DNA): TGCGCCAGCAGCTTGGGGCGTGAAAAACTGTTTTTT. It translates to CASSLGREKLFF. V and J are TRBV5-1 and TRBJ1-4; D remains ambiguous. With 0 bases removed from V and 7 bases from J, the gap between germline ends came to 4 bases. This CDR3 comprises 12 residues. The V gene's germline CDR1 is SGHRS and CDR2 YFSETQ.

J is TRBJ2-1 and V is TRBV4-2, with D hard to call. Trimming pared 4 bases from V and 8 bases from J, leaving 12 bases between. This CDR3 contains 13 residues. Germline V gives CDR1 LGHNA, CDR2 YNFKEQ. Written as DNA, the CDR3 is TGTGCCAGCAGCCTGAAGCTGACCGATGAGCAGTTCTTC. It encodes CASSLKLTDEQFF.

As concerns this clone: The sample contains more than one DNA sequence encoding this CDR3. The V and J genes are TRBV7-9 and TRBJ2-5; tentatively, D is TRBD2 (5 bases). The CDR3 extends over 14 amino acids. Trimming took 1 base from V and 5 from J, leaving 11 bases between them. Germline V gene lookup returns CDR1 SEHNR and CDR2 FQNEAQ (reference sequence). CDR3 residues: CASSLVGREETQYF. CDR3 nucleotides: TGTGCCAGCAGCTTAGTGGGAAGGGAGGAGACCCAGTACTTC.

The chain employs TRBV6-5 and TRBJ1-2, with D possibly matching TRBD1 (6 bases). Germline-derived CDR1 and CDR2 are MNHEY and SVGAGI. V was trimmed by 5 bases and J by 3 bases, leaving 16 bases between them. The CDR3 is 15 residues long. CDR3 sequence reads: CASSAFTGWDYGYTF. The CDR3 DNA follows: TGTGCCAGCAGTGCCTTCACAGGGTGGGACTATGGCTACACCTTC.

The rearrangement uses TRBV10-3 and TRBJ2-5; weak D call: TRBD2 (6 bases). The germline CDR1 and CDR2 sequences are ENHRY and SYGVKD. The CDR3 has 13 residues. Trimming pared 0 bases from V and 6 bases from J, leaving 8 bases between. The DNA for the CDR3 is TGTGCCATCAGTGAGTCTGCGGGAAAGACCCAGTACTTC. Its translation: CAISESAGKTQYF.

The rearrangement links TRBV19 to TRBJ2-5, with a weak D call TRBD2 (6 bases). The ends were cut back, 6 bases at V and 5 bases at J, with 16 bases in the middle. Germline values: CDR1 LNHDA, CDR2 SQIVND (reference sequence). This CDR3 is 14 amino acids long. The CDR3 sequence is CASRPRGAGETQYF. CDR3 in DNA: TGTGCCAGTAGGCCTAGGGGCGCGGGGGAGACCCAGTACTTC.

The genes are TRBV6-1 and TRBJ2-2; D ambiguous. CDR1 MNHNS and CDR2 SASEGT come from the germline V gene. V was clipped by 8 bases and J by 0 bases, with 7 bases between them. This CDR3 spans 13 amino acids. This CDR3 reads CASAFANTGELFF. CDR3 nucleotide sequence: TGTGCCAGCGCGTTTGCGAACACCGGGGAGCTGTTTTTT.

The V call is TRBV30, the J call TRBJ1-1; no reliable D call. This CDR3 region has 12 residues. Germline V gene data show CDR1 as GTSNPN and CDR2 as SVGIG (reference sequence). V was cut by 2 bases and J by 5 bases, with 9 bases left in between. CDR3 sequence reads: CAWSKWNTEAFF. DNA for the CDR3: TGTGCCTGGAGTAAATGGAATACTGAAGCTTTCTTT. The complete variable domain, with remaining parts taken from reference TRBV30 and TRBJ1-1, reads SQTIHQWPATLVQPVGSPLSLECTVEGTSNPNLYWYRQAAGRGLQLLFYSVGIGQISSEVPQNLSASRPQDRQFILSSKKLLLSDSGFYLCAWSKWNTEAFFGQGTRLTVV.

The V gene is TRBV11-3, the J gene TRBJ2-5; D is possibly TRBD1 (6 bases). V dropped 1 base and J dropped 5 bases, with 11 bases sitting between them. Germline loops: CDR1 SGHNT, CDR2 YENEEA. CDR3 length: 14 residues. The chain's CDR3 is CASSLGGRTETQYF. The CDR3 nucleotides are TGTGCCAGCAGCTTAGGGGGGCGAACGGAGACCCAGTACTTC.